This T cell receptor beta chain was retrieved from a study of a mutant IDH1 vaccine in newly diagnosed glioma. On the study more broadly: Patients were pretreated with radiotherapy, temozolomide, or both, mostly both.

Sequenced by immunoSEQ multiplex PCR; TCRdb stores in-frame clones only, minus some. The sample shows tens of thousands of clones, approximately 82% of them seen only once. Trimming at V came to 4 bases and at J to 7 bases, leaving 2 bases not matched to a gene. The CDR3 extends over 14 amino acids. The germline V gene encodes CDR1 KGHSH and CDR2 LQKENI. Time point denoted: baseline, week 1 (first vaccination visit). Indicated treatment: pre-vaccination baseline after standard-of-care therapy. J is TRBJ1-5 and V is TRBV18; 12 nucleotides agree with TRBD1. The material was peripheral blood mononuclear cells (PBMCs), obtained from a glioma patient treated with radiotherapy, temozolomide or both. The origin of this receptor is a woman younger than 30 with glioma. Some clones in this sample may be carry-over from other donors' samples. The CDR3 protein is CASSRGTGGQPQHF. CDR3 sequence (DNA): TGTGCCAGCTCACGAGGGACAGGGGGCCAGCCCCAGCATTTT.